These 9 T cell receptor beta chains came from one sample sequenced in a study of shared clonotypes between healthy human individuals. TCRdb keeps only in-frame clones here, not all; method: immunoSEQ multiplex PCR. The table lists about 1.5 million clones, approximately 98% of them singletons. The source material was naive CD4+ T cells sorted from blood. Sample subset: CD45RA+ positively selected. These receptors originate from a man aged 30 to 39 in good health.

This clone was seen once. This chain joins TRBV7-3 and TRBJ2-3; weak D call: TRBD2 (5 bases). The CDR3 consists of 15 residues. Germline V gene data show CDR1 as SGHTA and CDR2 as FQGTGA. Trimming removed 0 bases from V and 0 bases from J, with 7 bases in between. The CDR3, as DNA: TGTGCCAGCAGCTTAACTCGCGGGAGCACAGATACGCAGTATTTT. It codes for CASSLTRGSTDTQYF. The full variable domain, in which reference TRBV7-3 and TRBJ2-3 provide the parts outside the CDR3, is GAGVSQTPSNKVTEKGKYVELRCDPISGHTALYWYRQSLGQGPEFLIYFQGTGAADDSGLPNDRFFAVRPEGSVSTLKIQRTERGDSAVYLCASSLTRGSTDTQYFGPGTRLTVL.

V usage is TRBV18 and J usage is TRBJ2-7; perhaps D is TRBD1 or TRBD2 (5 bases each). The CDR3 runs 17 residues. CDR1 and CDR2 (germline): KGHSH, LQKENI. Trimming left V 1 base short and J 3 bases short, with 19 bases between. The CDR3 is CASSPLNPGTVNYEQYF. In DNA form, the CDR3 reads TGTGCCAGCTCACCACTCAATCCCGGGACGGTGAACTACGAGCAGTACTTC.

This clone was seen only once. The chain combines TRBV9 with TRBJ2-2; tentative D call: TRBD2 (5 bases). The CDR3 runs to 16 residues. Trimming removed 3 bases at V and 4 bases at J, with 16 bases between. From germline, CDR1 is SGDLS and CDR2 YYNGEE. The CDR3 DNA follows: TGTGCCAGCAGCGGCAGTGGGCGGGCCCTCACCGGGGAGCTGTTTTTT. As protein: CASSGSGRALTGELFF.

The chain recombines TRBV19 with TRBJ1-2; D might be TRBD1 (5 bases). Germline V lookup: CDR1 LNHDA, CDR2 SQIVND (reference sequence). The ends were cut back, 7 bases at V and 2 bases at J, with 14 bases in the middle. This CDR3 is built from 14 residues. This chain's CDR3 is CASKEGGQNYGYTF. DNA of the CDR3: TGTGCCAGTAAAGAGGGAGGACAAAACTATGGCTACACCTTC.

The rearrangement links TRBV9 to TRBJ2-7, with 9 bases fitting TRBD1. Germline CDR1 and CDR2: SGDLS and YYNGEE. Trimming removed 4 bases from V and 5 bases from J; junction bases left unmatched: 7. This CDR3 region has 14 residues. CDR3 in amino acids: CASSIAGDRDEQYF. CDR3 coding DNA: TGTGCCAGCAGCATTGCCGGGGACAGGGACGAGCAGTACTTC.

As for this clone: This sample includes further DNA sequences coding for the same CDR3. This chain links TRBV28 with TRBJ2-7; no clear D gene. Deletions cut 6 bases from V and 5 bases from J, with 8 bases between. The CDR3 consists of 11 residues. Germline V gene data show CDR1 as MDHEN and CDR2 as SYDVKM. CDR3 coding DNA: TGTGCCAGCAGCCCCCGTAACGAGCAGTACTTC. Amino acids: CASSPRNEQYF. The complete variable domain, with remaining parts taken from reference TRBV28 and TRBJ2-7, reads DVKVTQSSRYLVKRTGEKVFLECVQDMDHENMFWYRQDPGLGLRLIYFSYDVKMKEKGDIPEGYSVSREKKERFSLILESASTNQTSMYLCASSPRNEQYFGPGTRLTVT.

The rearrangement uses TRBV5-6 and TRBJ2-1; D is ambiguous. Trimming left V 4 bases short and J 4 bases short, with 9 bases between. This CDR3 contains 13 residues. Per the germline V gene, CDR1 is SGHDT and CDR2 is YYEEEE. The CDR3 sequence: CASSPPSYNEQFF. CDR3 in DNA: TGTGCCAGCAGCCCGCCGTCATACAATGAGCAGTTCTTC.

This chain joins TRBV18 and TRBJ2-7; D unclear. The CDR3 has 12 residues. The germline gives CDR1 KGHSH, CDR2 LQKENI. The germline V and J ends were trimmed by 6 bases and 3 bases, with 9 bases remaining between them. CDR3: CASSGPDYEQYF. CDR3 in DNA: TGTGCCAGCTCCGGACCGGACTACGAGCAGTACTTC. The entire variable domain, with the rest obtained from reference TRBV18 and TRBJ2-7, is as follows: NAGVMQNPRHLVRRRGQEARLRCSPMKGHSHVYWYRQLPEEGLKFMVYLQKENIIDESGMPKERFSAEFPKEGPSILRIQQVVRGDSAAYFCASSGPDYEQYFGPGTRLTVT.

The rearrangement joins TRBV5-1 to TRBJ2-2; 15 bases align to TRBD2. The CDR3 is 18 amino acids. CDR1 is SGHRS, CDR2 YFSETQ, per germline. V dropped 3 bases and J dropped 2; count of bases not matched to a gene: 5. This CDR3 is CASSSGLAGGVNTGELFF. CDR3 coding DNA: TGCGCCAGCAGCTCCGGACTAGCGGGAGGGGTAAACACCGGGGAGCTGTTTTTT.